This TCR beta chain is drawn from a study of regulatory T cells in long-lasting Graves disease. The time point denotes: newly diagnosed GD, antithyroid drugs for less than 3 months. RNA extracted from PBMCs served as the sequencing template. Patients hailed from an endocrinology department in Xi'an, China. Approximately 8.3 milliliters of peripheral blood went into EDTA tubes. General study results and limits: Whereas 1,000 or so public clonotypes were shared by new patients, persistent patients shared more, at some 2,500.

At least ten counts were recorded for this clonotype. The antigen is unknown. Library construction for TCR beta used iRepertoire HTBI primers and Arm-PCR of CDR3 regions. TCRdb re-called the multiplex PCR reads through MiXCR, storing one row per CDR3 protein. Of 350,000 to 500,000 distinct CDR3 sequences listed, about a sixth are singletons. V gave up 3 bases and J gave up 6 bases, with 16 bases separating them. This CDR3 has 15 residues. Germline V gene data show CDR1 as LGHDT and CDR2 as YNNKEL (reference sequence). The same sample was also used in a study of T cells in Graves' hyperthyroidism and ophthalmopathy.

The rearrangement joins TRBV3-1 to TRBJ2-3, with D possibly called TRBD1 or TRBD2 (5 bases each). The receptor was derived from a woman younger than 45 with Graves disease. The sequenced sample was peripheral blood mononuclear cells (PBMCs), obtained at new diagnosis, from a patient treated with antithyroid drugs. The CDR3 nucleotides read TGTGCCAGCAGCCACGGGGCGGTACGGGATGATACGCAGTATTTT. As protein: CASSHGAVRDDTQYF.